Listed here are 27 T cell receptor beta chains from one sample, sequenced in a study of radiotherapy plus CTLA-4 blockade in lung cancer. Using immunoSEQ multiplex PCR, the repertoire was profiled, and TCRdb retains in-frame clones only, with some absent. The sample contains some 66,000 clones, around 83% of which appear only once. Sequencing was performed on peripheral blood, taken from a patient treated with radiotherapy plus ipilimumab. The receptor source for this set is a human donor with non-small cell lung cancer who had a partial response to radiotherapy plus ipilimumab.

The V call is TRBV21-1, the J call TRBJ2-1; the table's D call, TRBD1, was not checked against the DNA. TRBV21-1 is termed a pseudogene. This CDR3 has 16 residues. CDR3 in DNA: TGTGCCAGCAGCAAAGAAAGGACAGGATCCTACAATGAGCAGTTCTTC. Translation: CASSKERTGSYNEQFF.

The chain couples TRBV2 to TRBJ2-4, with TRBD1 matching 10 bases. CDR1 and CDR2 from the germline V gene are SNHLY and FYNNEI. The CDR3 is 17 amino acids. The V and J ends lost 8 bases and 0 bases, in that order; junction bases with no gene match: 10. The CDR3 DNA reads as TGTGCCAGCTTACCGGGACAGGGGTCCTTAGCCAAAAACATTCAGTACTTC. This translates into CASLPGQGSLAKNIQYF.

CDR3 bases: TGTGCCACCAGCATACTGCAGGGGGCCCTTACGTCTGGGGCCAACGTCCTGACTTTC. This translates into CATSILQGALTSGANVLTF. This rearrangement joins TRBV15 to TRBJ2-6; 8 bases fit TRBD1. The CDR3 extends over 19 amino acids. Germline V gene lookup returns CDR1 LNHNV and CDR2 YYDKDF (reference sequence). V shed 4 bases, J shed 1 base, and the junction held 12 bases outside the gene matches. Based on the CDR3 plus reference TRBV15 and TRBJ2-6, the full variable domain is DAMVIQNPRYQVTQFGKPVTLSCSQTLNHNVMYWYQQKSSQAPKLLFHYYDKDFNNEADTPDNFQSRRPNTSFCFLDIRSPGLGDTAMYLCATSILQGALTSGANVLTFGAGSRLTVL.

This clone was picked up one time. The rearrangement links TRBV19 to TRBJ2-1, with 10 nucleotides matching TRBD1. The germline gives CDR1 LNHDA, CDR2 SQIVND (reference sequence). Trimming cost V 7 bases and J 6 bases; bases outside gene matches: 9. The CDR3 runs to 15 residues. This CDR3 is CASTLDRGLFNEQFF. The CDR3 DNA is TGTGCCAGTACCCTAGACAGGGGGCTCTTCAATGAGCAGTTCTTC.

This rearrangement joins TRBV5-6 to TRBJ2-5; TRBD2 matches 7 bases. The V gene end was trimmed by 0 bases and the J gene end by 1 base; junction bases not matched to a gene: 3. This CDR3 contains 15 residues. CDR1 and CDR2 (germline): SGHDT, YYEEEE. The CDR3 DNA follows: TGTGCCAGCAGCTTGGGACTAGCAGGCCAAGAGACCCAGTACTTC. This gives the protein CASSLGLAGQETQYF.

As for this clone: Other DNA sequences from this sample encode an identical CDR3 as well. The chain joins TRBV5-1 to TRBJ2-1; 11 bases agree with TRBD2. Per the germline V gene, CDR1 is SGHRS and CDR2 is YFSETQ. This CDR3 is built from 15 residues. V lost 0 bases, J lost 6 bases, and 2 bases stayed unmatched. In DNA, the CDR3 is TGCGCCAGCAGCTTGGGGCTAGCGGGGGGCAATGAGCAGTTCTTC. This codes for CASSLGLAGGNEQFF. Drawing the rest from reference TRBV5-1 and TRBJ2-1, the complete variable domain is KAGVTQTPRYLIKTRGQQVTLSCSPISGHRSVSWYQQTPGQGLQFLFEYFSETQRNKGNFPGRFSGRQFSNSRSEMNVSTLELGDSALYLCASSLGLAGGNEQFFGPGTRLTVL.

The chain employs TRBV11-2 and TRBJ2-7; D perhaps matches TRBD1 (7 bases). The CDR3 loop spans 15 amino acids. The germline V gene encodes CDR1 SGHAT and CDR2 FQNNGV. The V and J ends lost 4 bases and 2 bases respectively, with 15 bases between them. DNA of the CDR3: TGTGCCAGCAGCTCCAGGCGGGACAGAACCTACGAGCAGTACTTC. Protein: CASSSRRDRTYEQYF.

This sequence joins TRBV5-1 and TRBJ2-3; D unclear. The germline CDR1 and CDR2 sequences are SGHRS and YFSETQ. Trimming took 4 bases from V and 2 from J, leaving 11 bases between them. The CDR3 totals 14 residues. The CDR3 nucleotides are TGCGCCAGCAGCCCTGGCCAGTTCACAGATACGCAGTATTTT. It encodes CASSPGQFTDTQYF. The whole variable domain, remainder taken from reference TRBV5-1 and TRBJ2-3, is KAGVTQTPRYLIKTRGQQVTLSCSPISGHRSVSWYQQTPGQGLQFLFEYFSETQRNKGNFPGRFSGRQFSNSRSEMNVSTLELGDSALYLCASSPGQFTDTQYFGPGTRLTVL.

This clone is medium-sized in the sample. The chain employs TRBV6-6 and TRBJ2-7, with TRBD1 matching 10 bases. Germline lookup yields CDR1 MNHNY and CDR2 SVGAGI (reference sequence). The CDR3 is 14 residues long. Losses at the gene ends were 8 bases for V and 6 bases for J; bases not matched to a gene: 10. For the CDR3, the DNA is TGTGCCAGCGAAAGGGACAGGGGACGTTCCGAGCAGTACTTC. Protein product: CASERDRGRSEQYF.

The chain couples TRBV7-9 to TRBJ2-7; TRBD1 agrees at 9 bases. This CDR3 has 17 amino acids. Germline-derived CDR1 and CDR2 are SEHNR and FQNEAQ (reference sequence). V lost 4 bases to trimming and J lost 5 bases; unmatched junction nucleotides: 15. CDR3 coding DNA: TGTGCCAGCAGCTACATTAGAGGGACAGGGATAAGGAACGAGCAGTACTTC. Its translation: CASSYIRGTGIRNEQYF.

The rearrangement links TRBV9 to TRBJ1-6, with D perhaps matching TRBD1 (5 bases). Germline V gives CDR1 SGDLS, CDR2 YYNGEE. Trimming stripped 3 bases from V and 4 bases from J, with 8 bases between. The CDR3 spans 14 residues. As DNA, the CDR3 is TGTGCCAGCAGCGGGACACCTTATAATTCACCCCTCCACTTT. It yields the protein CASSGTPYNSPLHF.

V and J are TRBV7-2 and TRBJ2-3, with a weak D call TRBD2 (6 bases). Trimming removed 5 bases at V and 2 bases at J, with 20 bases between. CDR3 size: 17 residues. Per germline, CDR1 SGHTA and CDR2 FQGNSA. The CDR3 loop reads CASSRNTIGGYTDTQYF. The DNA of the CDR3 is TGTGCCAGCAGCCGGAACACAATCGGAGGGTACACAGATACGCAGTATTTT.

V gene TRBV5-6 combines with J gene TRBJ2-1; TRBD2 is a possible D gene (6 bases). The CDR3 contains 16 residues. V was pared by 0 bases and J by 0 bases, with 10 bases between. The V gene's germline CDR1 is SGHDT and CDR2 YYEEEE. The CDR3 region is CASSLARESSYNEQFF. CDR3 DNA sequence: TGTGCCAGCAGCTTGGCCCGGGAGAGCTCCTACAATGAGCAGTTCTTC.

The V call is TRBV28, the J call TRBJ2-7; TRBD2 is a possible D gene (6 bases). The CDR3 totals 12 residues. V was cut by 6 bases and J by 6 bases, with 12 bases left in between. Germline CDR1 and CDR2: MDHEN and SYDVKM. This chain's CDR3 is CASRLEEGEQYF. CDR3 DNA: TGTGCCAGCAGGTTGGAGGAGGGCGAGCAGTACTTC.

The V call is TRBV15, the J call TRBJ2-7; the D is unclear. The CDR3 spans 12 residues. Trimming took 3 bases from V and 6 from J, leaving 9 bases between them. Germline V gives CDR1 LNHNV, CDR2 YYDKDF (reference sequence). For the CDR3, the DNA is TGTGCCACCAGCAGCCGGTGGTCCGAGCAGTACTTC. It specifies CATSSRWSEQYF.

This clone was found a few times. The rearrangement links TRBV7-2 to TRBJ1-1, with TRBD1 matching 7 bases. The length of the CDR3 is 14 residues. The V gene's germline CDR1 is SGHTA and CDR2 FQGNSA. Losses at the gene ends were 5 bases for V and 4 bases for J; bases not matched to a gene: 7. The CDR3 sequence: CASSQEGGVTEAFF. In DNA form, the CDR3 reads TGTGCCAGCAGCCAAGAAGGGGGCGTCACTGAAGCTTTCTTT.

The chain is built from TRBV28 and TRBJ1-5; 7 bases agree with TRBD1. The CDR3 consists of 16 residues. Germline CDR1 MDHEN, CDR2 SYDVKM. The ends lost 6 bases at V and 4 bases at J; junction bases unmatched: 12. CDR3 sequence (DNA): TGTGCCAGCAGCCGGGGACAGCTCAAATGGAATCAGCCCCAGCATTTT. Its protein product is CASSRGQLKWNQPQHF.

The chain has TRBV28 and TRBJ2-7, with D possibly matching TRBD2 (7 bases). The length of the CDR3 is 13 residues. The ends were cut back, 3 bases at V and 5 bases at J, with 11 bases in the middle. Germline CDR1 and CDR2: MDHEN and SYDVKM. CDR3 residues: CASSFPGGDEQYF. In DNA, the CDR3 is TGTGCCAGCAGTTTCCCGGGGGGCGACGAGCAGTACTTC.

This clone was seen once. V gene TRBV19 combines with J gene TRBJ1-4; 7 bases align to TRBD1. V was pared by 6 bases and J by 10 bases, with 14 bases of the junction left unmatched. The germline V gene encodes CDR1 LNHDA and CDR2 SQIVND (reference sequence). This CDR3 is 15 amino acids long. CDR3 sequence: CASRDPTGFSGKLFF. The CDR3 nucleotides are TGTGCCAGTAGGGATCCGACAGGGTTTAGTGGAAAACTGTTTTTT. Variable domain in full (rest from reference TRBV19 and TRBJ1-4): DGGITQSPKYLFRKEGQNVTLSCEQNLNHDAMYWYRQDPGQGLRLIYYSQIVNDFQKGDIAEGYSVSREKKESFPLTVTSAQKNPTAFYLCASRDPTGFSGKLFFGSGTQLSVL.

This clone was seen a single time. V usage is TRBV28 and J usage is TRBJ2-7; 13 positions agree with TRBD2. The germline V gene has CDR1 MDHEN and CDR2 SYDVKM. Unmatched junction bases numbered 3, after V lost 5 bases and J lost 2 bases. CDR3 length: 15 amino acids. CDR3 in amino acids: CASSPGLAGAYEQYF. Written as DNA, the CDR3 is TGTGCCAGCAGTCCAGGACTAGCGGGAGCCTACGAGCAGTACTTC. Combining the CDR3 with reference TRBV28 and TRBJ2-7 gives the whole variable domain DVKVTQSSRYLVKRTGEKVFLECVQDMDHENMFWYRQDPGLGLRLIYFSYDVKMKEKGDIPEGYSVSREKKERFSLILESASTNQTSMYLCASSPGLAGAYEQYFGPGTRLTVT.

This clone came up a few times. The rearrangement links TRBV4-1 to TRBJ2-3; maybe TRBD1 (5 bases). CDR3 length: 14 amino acids. The germline V and J ends were trimmed by 2 bases and 1 base, with 7 bases remaining between them. Germline V gene sequence: CDR1 MGHRA, CDR2 YSYEKL. CDR3 sequence reads: CASSQPQGTDTQYF. The CDR3 DNA reads as TGCGCCAGCAGCCAACCACAGGGCACAGATACGCAGTATTTT.

The CDR3 region has the DNA TGTGCCAGCAGCTTAGGGGGGGACCCGTCTACCGAGCAGTACTTC. Its protein product is CASSLGGDPSTEQYF. The chain employs TRBV11-2 and TRBJ2-7; D is possibly TRBD2 (6 bases). Germline-derived CDR1 and CDR2 are SGHAT and FQNNGV. V lost 1 base, J lost 6 bases, and 16 bases lay in between. The CDR3 covers 15 residues. The entire variable domain, with the rest obtained from reference TRBV11-2 and TRBJ2-7, is as follows: EAGVAQSPRYKIIEKRQSVAFWCNPISGHATLYWYQQILGQGPKLLIQFQNNGVVDDSQLPKDRFSAERLKGVDSTLKIQPAKLEDSAVYLCASSLGGDPSTEQYFGPGTRLTVT.

V gene TRBV5-1 combines with J gene TRBJ2-2; 7 bases match TRBD1. V lost 1 base and J lost 6; bases outside the gene matches: 6. The CDR3 length is 15 residues. From germline, CDR1 is SGHRS and CDR2 YFSETQ. The CDR3 DNA reads TGCGCCAGCAGCTTGCCCCAGGGGGATGCCGGGGAGCTGTTTTTT. The encoded protein is CASSLPQGDAGELFF.

This chain uses TRBV7-2 with TRBJ2-3; D is unresolved. Germline values: CDR1 SGHTA, CDR2 FQGNSA. V was trimmed by 1 base and J by 5 bases, leaving 10 bases between them. The CDR3 covers 14 residues. In nucleotides, the CDR3 is TGTGCCAGCAGCTTAGTATCTAGTCAAGATACGCAGTATTTT. This encodes CASSLVSSQDTQYF.

The chain joins TRBV28 to TRBJ2-5, with D hard to call. Germline CDR1 reads MDHEN; CDR2 reads SYDVKM. V lost 6 bases, J lost 1 base, and 3 bases lay in between. The CDR3 totals 11 residues. CDR3 in amino acids: CASSLQETQYF. CDR3 coding DNA: TGTGCCAGCAGCCTCCAAGAGACCCAGTACTTC.

The rearrangement links TRBV28 to TRBJ2-7; D unresolved. Per the germline V gene, CDR1 is MDHEN and CDR2 is SYDVKM. The V gene lost 6 bases and the J gene lost 4 bases, with 7 bases spanning the gap. CDR3 size: 11 residues. The CDR3 nucleotides read TGTGCCAGCAGCTCACAGTACGAGCAGTACTTC. Translating gives CASSSQYEQYF.

V usage is TRBV5-1 and J usage is TRBJ2-1, with D perhaps matching TRBD1 (5 bases). CDR1 and CDR2 from the germline V gene are SGHRS and YFSETQ. Trimming stripped 4 bases from V and 5 bases from J, with 10 bases between. This CDR3 spans 13 amino acids. In nucleotides, the CDR3 is TGCGCCAGCAGCCGCGACAGAAACAATGAGCAGTTCTTC. Amino acids: CASSRDRNNEQFF.